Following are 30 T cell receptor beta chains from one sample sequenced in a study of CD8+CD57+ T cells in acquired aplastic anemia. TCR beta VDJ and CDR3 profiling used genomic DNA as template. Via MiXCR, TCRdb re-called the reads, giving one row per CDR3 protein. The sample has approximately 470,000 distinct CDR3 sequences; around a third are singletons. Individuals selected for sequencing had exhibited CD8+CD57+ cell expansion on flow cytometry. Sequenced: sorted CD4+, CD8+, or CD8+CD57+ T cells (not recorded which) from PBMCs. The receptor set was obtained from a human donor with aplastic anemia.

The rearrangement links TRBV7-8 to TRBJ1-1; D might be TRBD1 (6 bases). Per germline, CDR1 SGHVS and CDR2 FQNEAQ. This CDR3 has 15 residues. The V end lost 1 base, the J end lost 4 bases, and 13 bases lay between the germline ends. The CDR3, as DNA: TGTGCCAGCAGCTTAGGGGCAGGGGCGAGCACTGAAGCTTTCTTT. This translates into CASSLGAGASTEAFF.

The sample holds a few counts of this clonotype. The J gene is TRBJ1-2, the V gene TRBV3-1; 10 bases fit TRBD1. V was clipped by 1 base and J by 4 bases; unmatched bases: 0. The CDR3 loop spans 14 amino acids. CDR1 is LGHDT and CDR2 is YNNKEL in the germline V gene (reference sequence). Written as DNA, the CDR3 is TGTGCCAGCAGCCAAGGACAGGGGGCCTATGGCTACACCTTC. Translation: CASSQGQGAYGYTF.

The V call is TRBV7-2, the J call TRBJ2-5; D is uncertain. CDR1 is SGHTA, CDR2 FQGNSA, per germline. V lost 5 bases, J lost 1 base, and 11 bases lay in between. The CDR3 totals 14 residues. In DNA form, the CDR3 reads TGTGCCAGCAGCCACGGCGGCTTCCAAGAGACCCAGTACTTC. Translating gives CASSHGGFQETQYF.

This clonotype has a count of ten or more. The CDR3 DNA sequence: TGCAGTGCTAGTAGCAGGGCCAATCAGCCCCAGCATTTT. Translation: CSASSRANQPQHF. The chain employs TRBV20-1 and TRBJ1-5, with D possibly being TRBD1 (5 bases). Trimming left V 3 bases short and J 3 bases short, with 9 bases between. The CDR3 runs to 13 residues. CDR1 and CDR2 (germline): DFQATT, SNEGSKA (reference sequence).

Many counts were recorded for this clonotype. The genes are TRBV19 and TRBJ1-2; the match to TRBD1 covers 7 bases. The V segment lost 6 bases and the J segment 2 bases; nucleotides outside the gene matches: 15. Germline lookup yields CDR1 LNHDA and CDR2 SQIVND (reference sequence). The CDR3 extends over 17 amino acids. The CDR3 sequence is CASSRGQARAENYGYTF. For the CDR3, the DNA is TGTGCCAGTAGCCGAGGACAGGCTCGGGCGGAAAACTATGGCTACACCTTC.

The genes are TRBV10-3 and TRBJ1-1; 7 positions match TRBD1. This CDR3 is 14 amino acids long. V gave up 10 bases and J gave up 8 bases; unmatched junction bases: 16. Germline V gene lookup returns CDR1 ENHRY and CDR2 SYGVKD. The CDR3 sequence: CASRPNRDRGEAFF. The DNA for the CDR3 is TGTGCCAGCAGACCTAACCGGGACAGAGGCGAAGCTTTCTTT.

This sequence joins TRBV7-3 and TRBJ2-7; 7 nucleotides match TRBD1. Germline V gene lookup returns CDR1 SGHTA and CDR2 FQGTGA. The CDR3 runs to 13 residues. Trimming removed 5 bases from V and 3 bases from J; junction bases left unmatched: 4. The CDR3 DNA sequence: TGTGCCAGCAGCGCAGGGGACAGCTACGAGCAGTACTTC. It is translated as CASSAGDSYEQYF.

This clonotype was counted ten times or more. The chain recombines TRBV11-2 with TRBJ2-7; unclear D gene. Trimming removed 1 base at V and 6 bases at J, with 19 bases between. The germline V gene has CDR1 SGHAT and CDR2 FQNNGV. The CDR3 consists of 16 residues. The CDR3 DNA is TGTGCCAGCAGCTTAGTATCCCGCGTAACGGGCGGCGAGCAGTACTTC. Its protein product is CASSLVSRVTGGEQYF.

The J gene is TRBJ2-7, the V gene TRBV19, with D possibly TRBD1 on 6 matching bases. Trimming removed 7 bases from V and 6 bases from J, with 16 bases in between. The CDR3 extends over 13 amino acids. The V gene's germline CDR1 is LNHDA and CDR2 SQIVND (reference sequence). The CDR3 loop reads CASNGDIGLEQYF. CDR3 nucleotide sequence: TGTGCCAGTAATGGGGACATTGGTCTCGAGCAGTACTTC.

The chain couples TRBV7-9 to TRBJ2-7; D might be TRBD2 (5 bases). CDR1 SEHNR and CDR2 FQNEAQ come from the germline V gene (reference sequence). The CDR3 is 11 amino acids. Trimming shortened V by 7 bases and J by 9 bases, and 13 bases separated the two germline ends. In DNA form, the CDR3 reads TGTGCCAGCACCCCGACCCGGGGGCAGTACTTC. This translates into CASTPTRGQYF.

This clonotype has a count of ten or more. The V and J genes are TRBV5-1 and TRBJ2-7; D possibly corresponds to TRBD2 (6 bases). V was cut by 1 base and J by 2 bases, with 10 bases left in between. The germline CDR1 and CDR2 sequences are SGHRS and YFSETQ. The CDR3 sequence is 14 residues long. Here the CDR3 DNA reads TGCGCCAGCAGCTTGCTGGAGGGAACCTACGAGCAGTACTTC. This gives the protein CASSLLEGTYEQYF. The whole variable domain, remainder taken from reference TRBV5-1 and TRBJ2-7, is KAGVTQTPRYLIKTRGQQVTLSCSPISGHRSVSWYQQTPGQGLQFLFEYFSETQRNKGNFPGRFSGRQFSNSRSEMNVSTLELGDSALYLCASSLLEGTYEQYFGPGTRLTVT.

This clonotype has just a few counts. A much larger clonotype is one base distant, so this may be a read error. CDR3 sequence (DNA): TGCGCCAGCAGCCCACAGGGACGGAACTATGGCTACACCTTC. It codes for CASSPQGRNYGYTF. J is TRBJ1-2 and V is TRBV5-1; the D gene is possibly TRBD1 (6 bases). CDR3 length equals 14 residues. Trimming left V 4 bases short and J 2 bases short, with 12 bases between. Germline V gene lookup returns CDR1 SGHRS and CDR2 YFSETQ.

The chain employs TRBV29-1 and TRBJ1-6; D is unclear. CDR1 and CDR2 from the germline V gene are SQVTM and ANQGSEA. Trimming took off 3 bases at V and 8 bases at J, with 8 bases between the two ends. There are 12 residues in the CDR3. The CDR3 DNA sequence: TGCAGCGTTGATTGGGGTGATTCACCCCTCCACTTT. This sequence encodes CSVDWGDSPLHF. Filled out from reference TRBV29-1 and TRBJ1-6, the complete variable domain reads SAVISQKPSRDICQRGTSLTIQCQVDSQVTMMFWYRQQPGQSLTLIATANQGSEATYESGFVIDKFPISRPNLTFSTLTVSNMSPEDSSIYLCSVDWGDSPLHFGNGTRLTVT.

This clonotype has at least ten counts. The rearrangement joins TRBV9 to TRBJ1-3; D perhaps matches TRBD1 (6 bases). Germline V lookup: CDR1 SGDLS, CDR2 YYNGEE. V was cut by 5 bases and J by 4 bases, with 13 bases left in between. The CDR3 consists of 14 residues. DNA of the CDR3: TGTGCCAGCAGTACAGGGAGGATGGGAAACACCATATATTTT. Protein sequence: CASSTGRMGNTIYF.

CDR3 in amino acids: CASSQGRTADYGYTF. CDR3 sequence (DNA): TGTGCCAGCAGCCAAGGTCGGACAGCCGACTATGGCTACACCTTC. The chain joins TRBV2 to TRBJ1-2; weak D call: TRBD1 (6 bases). The germline V gene encodes CDR1 SNHLY and CDR2 FYNNEI. With 6 bases removed from V and 3 bases from J, the gap between germline ends came to 17 bases. This CDR3 has 15 amino acids.

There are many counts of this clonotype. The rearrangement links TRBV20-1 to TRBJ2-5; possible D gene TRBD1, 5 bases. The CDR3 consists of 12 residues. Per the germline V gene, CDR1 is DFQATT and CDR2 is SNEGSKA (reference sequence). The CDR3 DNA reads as TGCACCGCGCACACAGGCTTGGAGACCCAGTACTTC. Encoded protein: CTAHTGLETQYF.

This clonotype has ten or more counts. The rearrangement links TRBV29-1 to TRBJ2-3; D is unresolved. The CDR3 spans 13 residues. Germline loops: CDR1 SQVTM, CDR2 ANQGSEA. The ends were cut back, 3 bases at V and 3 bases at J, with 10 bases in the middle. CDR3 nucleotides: TGCAGCGTTGACGGCTACAGTACAGATACGCAGTATTTT. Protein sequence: CSVDGYSTDTQYF.

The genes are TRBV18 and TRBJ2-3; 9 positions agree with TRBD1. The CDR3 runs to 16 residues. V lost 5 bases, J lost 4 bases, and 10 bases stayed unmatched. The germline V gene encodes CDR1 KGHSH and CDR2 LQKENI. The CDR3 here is CASSIMGQGVADTQYF. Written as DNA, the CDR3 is TGTGCCAGCTCAATAATGGGACAGGGTGTCGCAGATACGCAGTATTTT. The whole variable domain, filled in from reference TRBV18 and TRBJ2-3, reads NAGVMQNPRHLVRRRGQEARLRCSPMKGHSHVYWYRQLPEEGLKFMVYLQKENIIDESGMPKERFSAEFPKEGPSILRIQQVVRGDSAAYFCASSIMGQGVADTQYFGPGTRLTVL.

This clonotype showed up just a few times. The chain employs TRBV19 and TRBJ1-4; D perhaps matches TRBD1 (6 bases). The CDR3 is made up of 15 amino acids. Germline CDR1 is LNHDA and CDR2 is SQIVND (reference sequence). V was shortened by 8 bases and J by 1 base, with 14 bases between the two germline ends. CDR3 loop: CASGTGTRTNEKLFF. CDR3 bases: TGTGCCAGTGGAACAGGGACCCGAACTAATGAAAAACTGTTTTTT.

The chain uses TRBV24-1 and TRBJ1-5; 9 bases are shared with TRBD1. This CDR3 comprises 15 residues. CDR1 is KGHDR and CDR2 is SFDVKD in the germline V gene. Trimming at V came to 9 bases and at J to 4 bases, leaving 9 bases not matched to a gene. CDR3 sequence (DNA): TGTGCCACCGCTCCCGGACAGGGGATGAATCAGCCCCAGCATTTT. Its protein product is CATAPGQGMNQPQHF.

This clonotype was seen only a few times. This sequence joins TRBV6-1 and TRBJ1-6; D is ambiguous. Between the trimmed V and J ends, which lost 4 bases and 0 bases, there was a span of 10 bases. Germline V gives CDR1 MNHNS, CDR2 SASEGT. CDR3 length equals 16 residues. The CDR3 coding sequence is TGTGCCAGCAGTGCGGCGGATGGCTCCTATAATTCACCCCTCCACTTT. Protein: CASSAADGSYNSPLHF.

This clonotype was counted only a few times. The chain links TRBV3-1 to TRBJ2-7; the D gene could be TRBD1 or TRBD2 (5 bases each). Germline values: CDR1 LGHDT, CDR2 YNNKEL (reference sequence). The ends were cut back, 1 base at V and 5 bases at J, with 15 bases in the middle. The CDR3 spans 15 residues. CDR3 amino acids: CASSQVAYGAHEQYF. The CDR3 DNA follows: TGTGCCAGCAGCCAAGTGGCGTACGGGGCGCACGAGCAGTACTTC.

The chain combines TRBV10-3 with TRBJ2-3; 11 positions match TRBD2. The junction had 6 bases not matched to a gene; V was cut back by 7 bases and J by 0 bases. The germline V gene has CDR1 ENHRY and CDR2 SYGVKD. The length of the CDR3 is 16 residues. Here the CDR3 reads CAITASGGPSTDTQYF. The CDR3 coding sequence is TGTGCCATCACTGCTAGCGGGGGGCCTAGCACAGATACGCAGTATTTT.

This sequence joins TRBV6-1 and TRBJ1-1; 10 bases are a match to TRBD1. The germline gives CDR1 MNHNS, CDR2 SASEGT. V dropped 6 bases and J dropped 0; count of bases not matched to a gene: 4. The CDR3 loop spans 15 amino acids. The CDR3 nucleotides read TGTGCCAGCAGACGGGACAGGGGTATGAACACTGAAGCTTTCTTT. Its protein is CASRRDRGMNTEAFF.

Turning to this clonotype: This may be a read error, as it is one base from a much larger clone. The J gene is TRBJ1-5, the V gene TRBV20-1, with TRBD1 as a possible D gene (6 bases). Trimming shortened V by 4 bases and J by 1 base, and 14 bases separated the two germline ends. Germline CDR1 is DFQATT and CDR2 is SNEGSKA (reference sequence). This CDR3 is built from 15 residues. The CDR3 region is CSAKEDSRSNQPQHF. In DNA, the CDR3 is TGCAGTGCTAAAGAGGACAGTCGAAGCAATCAGCCCCAGCATTTT.

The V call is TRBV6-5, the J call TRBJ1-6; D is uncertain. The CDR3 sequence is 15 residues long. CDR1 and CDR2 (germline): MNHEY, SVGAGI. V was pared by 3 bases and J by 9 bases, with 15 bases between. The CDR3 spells CASSYGQLGISPLHF. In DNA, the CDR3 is TGTGCCAGCAGTTATGGGCAACTAGGGATTTCACCCCTCCACTTT.

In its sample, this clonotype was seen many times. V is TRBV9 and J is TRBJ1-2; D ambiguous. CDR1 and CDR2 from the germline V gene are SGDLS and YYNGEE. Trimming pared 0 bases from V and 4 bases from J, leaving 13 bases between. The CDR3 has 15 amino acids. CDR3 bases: TGTGCCAGCAGCGTAGAGGGCCGCCAACTCTATGGCTACACCTTC. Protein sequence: CASSVEGRQLYGYTF. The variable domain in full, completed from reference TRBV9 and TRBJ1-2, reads DSGVTQTPKHLITATGQRVTLRCSPRSGDLSVYWYQQSLDQGLQFLIQYYNGEERAKGNILERFSAQQFPDLHSELNLSSLELGDSALYFCASSVEGRQLYGYTFGSGTRLTVV.

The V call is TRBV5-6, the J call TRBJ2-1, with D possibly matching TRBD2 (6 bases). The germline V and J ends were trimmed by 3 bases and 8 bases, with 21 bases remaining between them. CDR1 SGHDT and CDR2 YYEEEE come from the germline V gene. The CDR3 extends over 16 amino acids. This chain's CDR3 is CASSSLAEVGLDEQFF. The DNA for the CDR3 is TGTGCCAGCAGCTCATTAGCGGAGGTCGGTCTGGATGAGCAGTTCTTC.

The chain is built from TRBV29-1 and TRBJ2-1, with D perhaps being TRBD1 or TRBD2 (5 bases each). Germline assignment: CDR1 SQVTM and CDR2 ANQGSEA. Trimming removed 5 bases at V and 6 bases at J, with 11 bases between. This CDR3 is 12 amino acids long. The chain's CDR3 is CSVRTSGNEQFF. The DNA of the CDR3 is TGCAGCGTTCGGACAAGCGGCAATGAGCAGTTCTTC.

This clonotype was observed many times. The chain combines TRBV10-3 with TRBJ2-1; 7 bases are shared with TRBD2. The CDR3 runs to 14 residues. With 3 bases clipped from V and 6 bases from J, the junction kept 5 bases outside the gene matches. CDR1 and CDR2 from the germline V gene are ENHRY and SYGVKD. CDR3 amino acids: CAISDQAGINEQFF. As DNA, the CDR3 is TGTGCCATCAGTGACCAAGCGGGAATCAATGAGCAGTTCTTC.